This entry lists 6 T cell receptor beta chains sequenced from one sample in a study of human T cells and chemical hapten exposure. Time point of the sample: patch test 2, 6 weeks after DPC sensitization. Indicated treatment: therapeutic diphenylcyclopropenone sensitization with weekly scalp DPC. TCRdb redid the calling of the RACE reads with MiXCR, one entry per CDR3 protein. The top ten hold around 6% of the sample, which has just over 350,000 distinct CDR3 sequences, around 6% seen once. The sequences come from whole blood, collected in connection with sensitization to the hapten diphenylcyclopropenone (DPC). Receptor source: a woman younger than 35 with alopecia areata. Some clones in this sample may be carry-over from other donors' samples.

The table lists this clonotype with a few counts. V usage is TRBV12-3 or TRBV12-4 and J usage is TRBJ1-2; TRBD1 agrees at 7 bases. The V gene end was trimmed by 6 bases and the J gene end by 4 bases; junction bases not matched to a gene: 8. The CDR3 is 14 residues long. The CDR3: CASSVAGGGYGYTF. The DNA for the CDR3 is TGTGCCAGCAGCGTGGCAGGGGGGGGCTATGGCTACACCTTC.

A few counts support this clonotype. The chain couples TRBV6-2 or TRBV6-3 to TRBJ2-2; D ambiguous. Germline values: CDR1 MNHEY, CDR2 SVGEGT. V lost 10 bases and J 4 bases, leaving 7 bases between the germline ends. This CDR3 has 11 residues. The CDR3 loop is CATSTTGELFF. In DNA, the CDR3 is TGTGCCACTTCAACCACCGGGGAGCTGTTTTTT.

This clonotype was seen many times. The V call is TRBV5-6, the J call TRBJ1-1, with a weak D call TRBD1 (6 bases). The germline V gene encodes CDR1 SGHDT and CDR2 YYEEEE. This CDR3 spans 15 amino acids. With 4 bases removed from V and 3 bases from J, the gap between germline ends came to 16 bases. The DNA of the CDR3 is TGTGCCAGCAGCCCTAAGGGGGGGTTTGACACTGAAGCTTTCTTT. Its translation: CASSPKGGFDTEAFF.

Notes on this clonotype: One junction end does not reproduce the germline sequence, and a read error may be involved. V gene TRBV6-5 combines with J gene TRBJ2-3; D is uncertain. This CDR3 spans 13 amino acids. CDR1 is MNHEY, CDR2 SVGAGI, per germline. The CDR3 reads CASSRTARDMQYF. For the CDR3, the DNA is TGTGCCAGCAGCCGAACGGCGCGAGATATGCAGTATTTT.

Many counts were recorded for this clonotype. V is TRBV10-3 and J is TRBJ2-3, with a tentative D call TRBD1 (6 bases). CDR1 and CDR2 from the germline V gene are ENHRY and SYGVKD. Trimming stripped 10 bases from V and 2 bases from J, with 16 bases between. The CDR3 extends over 14 amino acids. The DNA for the CDR3 is TGTGCCACGTCTCGAACAGGGCCCACAGATACGCAGTATTTT. Amino acids: CATSRTGPTDTQYF.

The table lists this clonotype with many counts. V usage is TRBV20-1 and J usage is TRBJ1-1; D gene uncertain. Germline V CDR1 and CDR2: DFQATT, SNEGSKA (reference sequence). CDR3 length equals 15 residues. V lost 0 bases and J lost 7, with 18 bases in between. CDR3 in amino acids: CSARDPENPFLEAFF. CDR3 DNA sequence: TGCAGTGCTAGAGATCCAGAGAATCCATTCCTTGAAGCTTTCTTT.